This T cell receptor beta chain was identified in a study of blood T cell repertoires in COVID-19. Study details: Acute-phase and convalescent COVID-19 samples originated in the United States, Italy and Spain. PBMCs, B-cell-depleted T cells, or T cells were the source of the cDNA or gDNA that made up the material.

After removal of 4 bases from V and 0 bases from J, the junction contained 11 bases not matched to a gene. Germline loops: CDR1 SGHNT, CDR2 YYREEE (reference sequence). CDR3 length equals 17 residues. In the source study's methods: By means of reference gene primer amplification, nucleated cell counts were estimated. Libraries were prepared by immunoSEQ multiplex PCR; TCRdb keeps only in-frame clonotypes and omits some of them. D and trimming come from the DNA, and the V and J calls and clone size come from that table. The sample includes about 110,000 clones, around nine tenths of them seen just once.

This chain links TRBV5-4 with TRBJ1-2; 8 nucleotides agree with TRBD1. The source of this sequence is a man aged 40-49 years with acute or convalescent COVID-19. Input material: peripheral blood. The CDR3 DNA reads as TGTGCCAGCAGCCCTGGACAGGGACCGCGGGCTAACTATGGCTACACCTTC. This encodes CASSPGQGPRANYGYTF.